The sequence of this T cell receptor (beta chain) was determined in a study of T-cell memory formation after mild COVID-19. Study information: TCR clusters showed largely donor specificity. Broader study findings: Contracting clones from day 15 to 85 had balanced CD4/CD8; later expanders favoured CD4+.

V lost 5 bases and J lost 6, with 17 bases in between. The length of the CDR3 is 14 residues. Per the germline V gene, CDR1 is SEHNR and CDR2 is FQNEAQ (reference sequence). Employing constant-segment primers, 5'RACE generated TCR alpha and TCR beta cDNA libraries bearing sample barcodes and UMIs. Each CDR3 protein gets one entry after TCRdb re-called the 5' RACE reads with MiXCR. This sample has about 90,000 distinct CDR3 sequences, with around 13% found just once. Points on this clonotype: The antigen is undetermined.

The origin of this receptor is an adult woman who had mild COVID-19 (a few samples of this study predate the infection). Cell type and time point are not known. Material for sequencing was PBMCs or a T cell subset sorted from them (not recorded which). The rearrangement uses TRBV7-9 and TRBJ2-7; D might be TRBD1 (6 bases). The CDR3 region is CASSLTGGLIEQYF. CDR3 DNA: TGTGCCAGCAGCCTGACAGGCGGGTTGATCGAGCAGTACTTC.